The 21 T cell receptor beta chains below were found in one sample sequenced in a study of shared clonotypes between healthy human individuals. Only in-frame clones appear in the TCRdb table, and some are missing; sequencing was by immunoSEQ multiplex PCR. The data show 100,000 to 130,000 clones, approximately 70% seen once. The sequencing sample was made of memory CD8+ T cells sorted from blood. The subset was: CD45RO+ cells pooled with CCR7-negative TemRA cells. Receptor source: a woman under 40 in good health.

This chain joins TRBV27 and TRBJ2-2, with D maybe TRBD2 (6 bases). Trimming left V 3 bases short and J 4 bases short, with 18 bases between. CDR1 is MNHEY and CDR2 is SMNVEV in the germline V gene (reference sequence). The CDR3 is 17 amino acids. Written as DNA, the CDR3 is TGTGCCAGCAGTTTGCCCGTAGCGGCCCGGGGCACCGGGGAGCTGTTTTTT. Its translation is CASSLPVAARGTGELFF.

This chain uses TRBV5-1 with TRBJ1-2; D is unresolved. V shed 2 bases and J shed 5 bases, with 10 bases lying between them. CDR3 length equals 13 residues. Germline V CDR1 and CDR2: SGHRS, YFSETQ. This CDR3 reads CASSLRTRYGYTF. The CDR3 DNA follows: TGCGCCAGCAGCTTACGTACACGATATGGCTACACCTTC.

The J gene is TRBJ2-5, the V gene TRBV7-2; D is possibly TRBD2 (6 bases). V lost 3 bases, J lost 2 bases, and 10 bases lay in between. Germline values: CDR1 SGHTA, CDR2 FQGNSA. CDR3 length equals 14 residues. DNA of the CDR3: TGTGCCAGCAGCTTTGGGACTTTTCAAGAGACCCAGTACTTC. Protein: CASSFGTFQETQYF.

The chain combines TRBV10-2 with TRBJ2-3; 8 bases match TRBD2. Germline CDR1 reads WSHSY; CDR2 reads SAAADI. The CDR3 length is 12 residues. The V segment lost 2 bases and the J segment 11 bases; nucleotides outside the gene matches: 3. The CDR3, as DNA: TGCGCCAGCAGTGAGGCAGCGGGAGTGCAGTATTTT. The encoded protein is CASSEAAGVQYF.

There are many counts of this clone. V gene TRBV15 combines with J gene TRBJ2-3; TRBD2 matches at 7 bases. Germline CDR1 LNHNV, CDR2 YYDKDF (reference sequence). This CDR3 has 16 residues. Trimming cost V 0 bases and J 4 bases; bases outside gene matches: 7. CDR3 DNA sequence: TGTGCCACCAGCAGAGATCGGGCTAGCGGAGCAGATACGCAGTATTTT. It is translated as CATSRDRASGADTQYF.

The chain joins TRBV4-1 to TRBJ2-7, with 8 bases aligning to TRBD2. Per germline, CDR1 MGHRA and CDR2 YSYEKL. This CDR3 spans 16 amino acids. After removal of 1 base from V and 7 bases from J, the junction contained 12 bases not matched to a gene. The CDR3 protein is CASSQGASGYGGEQYF. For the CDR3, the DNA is TGCGCCAGCAGCCAAGGAGCTAGCGGGTACGGGGGGGAGCAGTACTTC.

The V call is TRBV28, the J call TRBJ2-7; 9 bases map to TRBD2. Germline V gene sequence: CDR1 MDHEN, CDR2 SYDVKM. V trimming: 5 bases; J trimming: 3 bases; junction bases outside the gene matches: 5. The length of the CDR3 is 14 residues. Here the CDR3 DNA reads TGTGCCAGCAGTCCTAGCGGGATCCTCTACGAGCAGTACTTC. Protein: CASSPSGILYEQYF. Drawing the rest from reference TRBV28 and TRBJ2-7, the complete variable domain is DVKVTQSSRYLVKRTGEKVFLECVQDMDHENMFWYRQDPGLGLRLIYFSYDVKMKEKGDIPEGYSVSREKKERFSLILESASTNQTSMYLCASSPSGILYEQYFGPGTRLTVT.

The CDR3 DNA is TGTGCCAGCAGTGACTCGGCGGGAGCCCAAACCGGGGAGCTGTTTTTT. It specifies CASSDSAGAQTGELFF. The chain combines TRBV6-4 with TRBJ2-2, with 7 bases fitting TRBD2. J gave up 5 bases and V 0 bases, and 6 bases lay outside the gene matches. The CDR3 sequence is 16 residues long. CDR1 is MRHNA and CDR2 is SNTAGT in the germline V gene.

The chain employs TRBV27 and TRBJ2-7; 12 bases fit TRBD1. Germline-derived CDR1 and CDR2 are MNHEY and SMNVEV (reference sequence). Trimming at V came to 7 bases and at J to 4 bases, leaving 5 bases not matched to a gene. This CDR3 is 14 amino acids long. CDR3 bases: TGTGCCAGCACACCGGGACAGGGGGCGTACGAGCAGTACTTC. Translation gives CASTPGQGAYEQYF.

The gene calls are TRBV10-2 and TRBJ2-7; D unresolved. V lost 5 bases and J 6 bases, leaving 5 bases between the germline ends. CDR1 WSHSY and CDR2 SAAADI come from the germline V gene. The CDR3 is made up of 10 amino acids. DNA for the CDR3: TGCGCCAGCAGTTACGCCGAGCAGTACTTC. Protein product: CASSYAEQYF.

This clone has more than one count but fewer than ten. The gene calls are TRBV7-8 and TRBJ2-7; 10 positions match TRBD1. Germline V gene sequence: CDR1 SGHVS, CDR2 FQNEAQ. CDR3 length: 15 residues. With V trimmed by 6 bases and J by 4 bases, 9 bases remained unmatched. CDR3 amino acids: CASRTDRGPSYEQYF. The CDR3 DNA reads TGTGCCAGCAGGACAGACAGGGGGCCCTCTTACGAGCAGTACTTC.

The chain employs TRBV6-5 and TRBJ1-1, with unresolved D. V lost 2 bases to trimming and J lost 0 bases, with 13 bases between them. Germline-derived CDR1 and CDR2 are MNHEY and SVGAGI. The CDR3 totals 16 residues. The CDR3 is CASSYERPSMNTEAFF. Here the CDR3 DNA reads TGTGCCAGCAGTTACGAGCGGCCATCAATGAACACTGAAGCTTTCTTT.

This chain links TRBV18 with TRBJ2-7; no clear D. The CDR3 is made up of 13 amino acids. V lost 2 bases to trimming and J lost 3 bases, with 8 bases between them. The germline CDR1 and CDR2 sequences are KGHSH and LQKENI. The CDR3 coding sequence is TGTGCCAGCTCACCAACGACTCACTACGAGCAGTACTTC. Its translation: CASSPTTHYEQYF.

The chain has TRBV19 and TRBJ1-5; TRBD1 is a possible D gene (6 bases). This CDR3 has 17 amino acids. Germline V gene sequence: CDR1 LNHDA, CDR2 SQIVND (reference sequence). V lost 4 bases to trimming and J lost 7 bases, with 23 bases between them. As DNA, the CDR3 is TGTGCCAGTAGTAACTCTCCGAAGACAGGCCTCGGGCAGCCCCAGCATTTT. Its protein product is CASSNSPKTGLGQPQHF.

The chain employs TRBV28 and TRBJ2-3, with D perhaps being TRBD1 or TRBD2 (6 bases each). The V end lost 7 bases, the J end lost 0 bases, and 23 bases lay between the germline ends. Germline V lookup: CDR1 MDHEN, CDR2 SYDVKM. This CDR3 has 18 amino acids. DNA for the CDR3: TGTGCCAGCATCCCTACCCCGGGGGACAATACTAGCACAGATACGCAGTATTTT. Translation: CASIPTPGDNTSTDTQYF.

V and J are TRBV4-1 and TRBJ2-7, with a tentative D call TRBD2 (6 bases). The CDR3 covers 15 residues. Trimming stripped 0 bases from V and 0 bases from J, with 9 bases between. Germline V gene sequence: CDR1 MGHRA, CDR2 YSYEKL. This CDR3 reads CASSQEEGNSYEQYF. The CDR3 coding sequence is TGCGCCAGCAGCCAAGAGGAGGGCAACTCCTACGAGCAGTACTTC.

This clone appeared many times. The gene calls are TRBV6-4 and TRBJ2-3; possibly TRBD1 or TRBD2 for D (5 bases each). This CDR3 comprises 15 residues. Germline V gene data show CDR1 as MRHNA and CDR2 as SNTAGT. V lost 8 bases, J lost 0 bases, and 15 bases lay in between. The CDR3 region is CASSSGTGSTDTQYF. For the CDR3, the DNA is TGTGCCAGCTCTTCGGGGACGGGAAGCACAGATACGCAGTATTTT.

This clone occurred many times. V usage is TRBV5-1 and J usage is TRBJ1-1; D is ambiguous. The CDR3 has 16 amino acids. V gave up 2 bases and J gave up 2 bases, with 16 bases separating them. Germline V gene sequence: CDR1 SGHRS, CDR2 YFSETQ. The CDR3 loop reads CASSFRTSRTNTEAFF. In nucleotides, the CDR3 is TGCGCCAGCAGCTTCCGGACTTCACGAACCAACACTGAAGCTTTCTTT.

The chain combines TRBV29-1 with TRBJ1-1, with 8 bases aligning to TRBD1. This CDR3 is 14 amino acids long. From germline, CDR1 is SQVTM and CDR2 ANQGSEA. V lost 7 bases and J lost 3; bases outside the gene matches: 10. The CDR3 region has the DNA TGCAGCGCCGGGACAGGCAGGGGGGACACTGAAGCTTTCTTT. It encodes CSAGTGRGDTEAFF.

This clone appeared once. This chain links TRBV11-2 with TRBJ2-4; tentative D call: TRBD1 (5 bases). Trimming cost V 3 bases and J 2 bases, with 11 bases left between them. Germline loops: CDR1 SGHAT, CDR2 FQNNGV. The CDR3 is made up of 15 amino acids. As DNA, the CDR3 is TGTGCCAGCAGCTTTCTTAGGGGATCCAAAAACATTCAGTACTTC. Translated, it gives CASSFLRGSKNIQYF. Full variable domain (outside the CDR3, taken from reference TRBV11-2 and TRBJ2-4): EAGVAQSPRYKIIEKRQSVAFWCNPISGHATLYWYQQILGQGPKLLIQFQNNGVVDDSQLPKDRFSAERLKGVDSTLKIQPAKLEDSAVYLCASSFLRGSKNIQYFGAGTRLSVL.

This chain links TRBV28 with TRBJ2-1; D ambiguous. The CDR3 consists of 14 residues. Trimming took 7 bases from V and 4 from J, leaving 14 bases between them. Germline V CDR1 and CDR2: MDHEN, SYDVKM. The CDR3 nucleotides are TGTGCCAGCACAGGCATGAATTGGTACAATGAGCAGTTCTTC. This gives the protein CASTGMNWYNEQFF.